This T cell receptor (beta chain) was found in a study of T cell responses to AZD1222 COVID-19 vaccine. Background on the study: Pooling of second doses given at about 4 or about 12 weeks was done. Study-wide points: Among AZD1222 vaccinees, only six were seropositive at baseline.

Assay used: immunoSEQ multiplex PCR; TCRdb lists only in-frame clones, some missing. The profile covers 200,000 or so clones, with almost 95% appearing a single time and 9.2% taken by the ten largest. This CDR3 is 14 amino acids long. Germline CDR1 SNHLY, CDR2 FYNNEI. V was shortened by 1 base and J by 6 bases, with 7 bases between the two germline ends. Worth noting for this clone: The target antigen is unknown.

The TCR comes from an adult in good health. The chain uses TRBV2 and TRBJ1-6; no definite D call. The sequencing here drew on peripheral blood, taken on day 0 of AZD1222 vaccination. CDR3 sequence reads: CASSEDAFNSPLHF. The CDR3 DNA reads as TGTGCCAGCAGTGAAGATGCGTTTAATTCACCCCTCCACTTT.